These 14 T cell receptor beta chains came from one sample sequenced in a study of T cell responses to AZD1222 COVID-19 vaccine. Using immunoSEQ multiplex PCR, the repertoire was profiled, and TCRdb retains in-frame clones only, with some absent. Counted here are about 130,000 clones, 90% to 95% occurring once; the ten biggest clones make up 6% to 7%. This specimen was peripheral blood, taken 28 days after the second AZD1222 dose. The receptors were gathered from an adult who received the AZD1222 COVID-19 vaccine.

CDR3 residues: CASSVTGDQETQYF. The CDR3 DNA sequence: TGTGCCAGCAGCGTTACAGGTGACCAAGAGACCCAGTACTTC. The chain links TRBV7-9 to TRBJ2-5; a weak D match, TRBD1 (5 bases). The CDR3 length is 14 residues. V was pared by 5 bases and J by 0 bases, with 10 bases between. Per germline, CDR1 SEHNR and CDR2 FQNEAQ (reference sequence).

The chain recombines TRBV6-4 with TRBJ1-2; a possible D gene is TRBD1 (5 bases). V shed 2 bases and J shed 2 bases, with 12 bases lying between them. Germline V gene data show CDR1 as MRHNA and CDR2 as SNTAGT. The length of the CDR3 is 15 residues. The CDR3, as DNA: TGTGCCAGCAGTGACAAACAGGAGGGCAACTATGGCTACACCTTC. It is translated as CASSDKQEGNYGYTF.

J is TRBJ2-3 and V is TRBV5-1, with D perhaps assigned TRBD1 or TRBD2 (5 bases each). This CDR3 is 15 amino acids long. V was cut by 0 bases and J by 0 bases, with 8 bases left in between. The germline V gene encodes CDR1 SGHRS and CDR2 YFSETQ. The CDR3 protein is CASSLEGPSTDTQYF. The CDR3 region has the DNA TGCGCCAGCAGCTTGGAGGGACCTAGCACAGATACGCAGTATTTT.

The chain is built from TRBV3-1 (or the pseudogene TRBV3-2) and TRBJ2-7; TRBD2 agrees at 8 bases. Trimming cost V 4 bases and J 4 bases; bases outside gene matches: 6. Germline-derived CDR1 and CDR2 are LGHDT and YNNKEL (reference sequence). This CDR3 is built from 14 residues. The CDR3 protein is CASSPGLGLYEQYF. The CDR3 bases are TGTGCCAGCAGCCCGGGACTAGGATTGTACGAGCAGTACTTC.

This rearrangement joins TRBV13 to TRBJ2-1, with TRBD2 matching over 7 bases. Germline V gene lookup returns CDR1 PRHDT and CDR2 FYEKMQ (reference sequence). The CDR3 is made up of 15 amino acids. V was pared by 5 bases and J by 2 bases, with 6 bases of the junction left unmatched. The CDR3 loop is CASSQRGLPYNEQFF. The DNA for the CDR3 is TGTGCCAGCAGCCAGCGGGGCCTCCCCTACAATGAGCAGTTCTTC.

The rearrangement links TRBV7-3 to TRBJ1-2, with 9 bases fitting TRBD1. J was trimmed by 6 bases and V by 3 bases; bases with no gene match: 8. The CDR3 is 15 residues long. The V gene's germline CDR1 is SGHTA and CDR2 FQGTGA. The DNA for the CDR3 is TGTGCCAGCAGCTTCCTACCAGACAGGGGGGATGGCTACACCTTC. This sequence encodes CASSFLPDRGDGYTF.

The chain couples TRBV15 to TRBJ2-3; D is unresolved. CDR3 length: 13 amino acids. Trimming took 1 base from V and 7 from J, leaving 9 bases between them. Germline CDR1 is LNHNV and CDR2 is YYDKDF (reference sequence). In DNA, the CDR3 is TGTGCCACCAGCAGAGTCGTCCTTAATACGCAGTATTTT. Translation: CATSRVVLNTQYF.

The table lists this clone with a count of one. This chain links TRBV30 with TRBJ2-7, with TRBD1 identical over 8 bases. Germline V gene lookup returns CDR1 GTSNPN and CDR2 SVGIG (reference sequence). The CDR3 covers 11 residues. Trimming took 7 bases from V and 9 from J; bases not matched to a gene: 8. This CDR3 is CASRQGLGQYF. The DNA of the CDR3 is TGTGCCTCGAGACAGGGGCTTGGGCAGTACTTC.

This rearrangement joins TRBV5-1 to TRBJ2-1; the match to TRBD2 covers 8 bases. The CDR3 runs 16 residues. Germline CDR1 and CDR2: SGHRS and YFSETQ. V lost 3 bases to trimming and J lost 4 bases; unmatched junction nucleotides: 9. Here the CDR3 DNA reads TGCGCCAGCAGCTCGCCACGTGGCGGGGGGTACAATGAGCAGTTCTTC. It yields the protein CASSSPRGGGYNEQFF.

For this clone: No DNA is shown, since the ends of the CDR3 on it are uncertain; the CDR3 is the one TCRdb lists. The gene calls are TRBV21-1 and TRBJ1-5; the listed D gene, TRBD1, was not tested against the DNA. TRBV21-1 is a recognized pseudogene. 18 amino acids form the CDR3, both terminal residues included. The CDR3 here is CASSKWAGGSYSNQPQHF.

The chain joins TRBV30 to TRBJ2-3; D is ambiguous. The V end was cut by 3 bases, the J end by 2 bases, with 12 bases between. This CDR3 spans 14 amino acids. CDR1 is GTSNPN, CDR2 SVGIG, per germline (reference sequence). In DNA form, the CDR3 reads TGTGCCTGGAGGGGGATGGTGATCACAGATACGCAGTATTTT. It is translated as CAWRGMVITDTQYF.

V is TRBV29-1 and J is TRBJ2-7, with D possibly being TRBD2 (5 bases). The CDR3 loop spans 12 amino acids. V lost 6 bases, J lost 7 bases, and 16 bases lay in between. Germline V gene data show CDR1 as SQVTM and CDR2 as ANQGSEA. CDR3 DNA: TGCAGCGTCGTAATGCCTCCGGGGGAGCAGTACTTC. Amino acid sequence: CSVVMPPGEQYF.

The genes are TRBV9 and TRBJ2-3; no clear D gene. V was cut by 0 bases and J by 6 bases, with 8 bases left in between. CDR1 and CDR2 (germline): SGDLS, YYNGEE. The CDR3 loop spans 13 amino acids. CDR3 loop: CASSVVSSDTQYF. CDR3 bases: TGTGCCAGCAGCGTAGTCTCCTCCGATACGCAGTATTTT.

This chain connects TRBV10-2 to TRBJ2-2; 16 bases map to TRBD2. V dropped 6 bases and J dropped 6; count of bases not matched to a gene: 4. The CDR3 loop spans 16 amino acids. Germline CDR1 WSHSY, CDR2 SAAADI. The CDR3 sequence: CASRGTSGGVSGELFF. As DNA, the CDR3 is TGCGCCAGCAGAGGGACTAGCGGGGGGGTATCCGGGGAGCTGTTTTTT.